The 3 T cell receptor beta chains below come from one sample, sequenced in a study of beta chain features in type 1 diabetes. Study-level results: A moderate, significant TCRB CDR3 shortening appeared in type 1 diabetes across four CD4+ subsets.

No antigens are known for them. The authors reverse transcribed all of the isolated RNA, so sequencing captured expressed TCRB transcripts. Repertoires were generated with immunoSEQ multiplex PCR, while TCRdb's copy carries only in-frame clones and drops some. The repertoire holds roughly 340,000 clones, with 10% to 15% as singletons. Sequencing used naive CD4+ T cells from blood. Receptors were obtained from a woman aged 18-35 years with type 1 diabetes.

There are a few counts of this clone. The chain combines TRBV25-1 with TRBJ1-5, with TRBD1 matching over 7 bases. Trimming cost V 6 bases and J 4 bases; bases outside gene matches: 6. The CDR3 has 14 residues. Germline V gives CDR1 MGHDK, CDR2 SYGVNS. The CDR3 nucleotides read TGTGCCAGCAGGGACACAGGGGATAATCAGCCCCAGCATTTT. Its translation: CASRDTGDNQPQHF.

This clone occurred a few times. The gene calls are TRBV19 and TRBJ2-1; D is undetermined. The V end was cut by 4 bases, the J end by 8 bases, with 12 bases between. Germline V gene sequence: CDR1 LNHDA, CDR2 SQIVND (reference sequence). The CDR3 is 13 residues long. The CDR3: CASSTRGLDEQFF. The CDR3 DNA sequence: TGTGCCAGTAGTACCCGCGGCTTAGATGAGCAGTTCTTC.

This clone has just a few counts. This chain uses TRBV29-1 with TRBJ2-1; D gene unclear. This CDR3 contains 13 residues. The germline gives CDR1 SQVTM, CDR2 ANQGSEA. V lost 6 bases and J lost 10, with 19 bases in between. CDR3 sequence reads: CSVGETLAREQFF. CDR3 DNA: TGCAGCGTCGGAGAGACCTTGGCTCGAGAGCAGTTCTTC.